This T cell receptor beta chain derives from a study of shared T cell receptors in the human thymus. Germline CDR1 reads SGHRS; CDR2 reads YFSETQ. V was cut by 4 bases and J by 0 bases, with 17 bases left in between. The CDR3 runs to 17 residues. This clone appeared a few times. Clones were sequenced by immunoSEQ multiplex PCR, and TCRdb holds only the in-frame ones, with some missing. This sample has hundreds of thousands of clones, with around 89% found just once. These data were also filed under a second study, of human thymus T cells. This second study says: Congenital heart defects were the reason for the corrective surgery that the donors, healthy Finnish infants, were having. Thymus tissue was removed during corrective cardiac surgery. Gene usage for V and J segments appeared biased in thymic and blood repertoires. Unrelated individuals had highly overlapping thymic repertoires, as reported in related research.

Sequencing used thymocytes. J is TRBJ1-3 and V is TRBV5-1, with D tentatively TRBD1 (5 bases). This TCR was recovered from a boy less than two years old with a congenital heart defect. The CDR3 DNA reads as TGCGCCAGCAGCGAATCCCCAGGGAAGGGCTCTGGAAACACCATATATTTT. It encodes CASSESPGKGSGNTIYF.